Shown below are 3 T cell receptor beta chains from a single sample sequenced in a study of cytomegalovirus exposure and HLA in healthy donors. Primers for the PCR totalled 60 Vbeta and 13 Jbeta. Some clones are missing from TCRdb's copy, which holds only in-frame ones; the method was immunoSEQ multiplex PCR. This sample's table has 150,000 or so clones. The sequenced sample was PBMCs. The source is a man aged 30-40 years in good health and CMV-seronegative.

The chain uses TRBV19 and TRBJ1-5; unclear D gene. The CDR3 loop spans 12 amino acids. Trimming took 7 bases from V and 4 from J, leaving 8 bases between them. The germline V gene encodes CDR1 LNHDA and CDR2 SQIVND (reference sequence). CDR3 in amino acids: CASNKVNQPQHF. The CDR3 coding sequence is TGTGCCAGTAACAAAGTTAATCAGCCCCAGCATTTT. The variable domain in full, with the rest retrieved from reference TRBV19 and TRBJ1-5, is DGGITQSPKYLFRKEGQNVTLSCEQNLNHDAMYWYRQDPGQGLRLIYYSQIVNDFQKGDIAEGYSVSREKKESFPLTVTSAQKNPTAFYLCASNKVNQPQHFGDGTRLSIL.

The chain has TRBV5-1 and TRBJ2-3; 15 bases map to TRBD2. The CDR3 has 19 residues. V dropped 2 bases and J dropped 0; count of bases not matched to a gene: 7. Germline CDR1 is SGHRS and CDR2 is YFSETQ. CDR3 sequence (DNA): TGCGCCAGCAGCTTCCTTGGACTAGCGGGAGGGACTAGCACAGATACGCAGTATTTT. The encoded protein is CASSFLGLAGGTSTDTQYF. The variable domain in full, completed from reference TRBV5-1 and TRBJ2-3, reads KAGVTQTPRYLIKTRGQQVTLSCSPISGHRSVSWYQQTPGQGLQFLFEYFSETQRNKGNFPGRFSGRQFSNSRSEMNVSTLELGDSALYLCASSFLGLAGGTSTDTQYFGPGTRLTVL.

The chain links TRBV4-2 to TRBJ2-2, with 8 bases fitting TRBD2. CDR3 length equals 15 residues. CDR1 LGHNA and CDR2 YNFKEQ come from the germline V gene. V lost 0 bases and J lost 4; bases outside the gene matches: 1. The CDR3 DNA sequence: TGTGCCAGCAGCCAAGATCTAGCGGGCACCGGGGAGCTGTTTTTT. Amino acids: CASSQDLAGTGELFF.